This passage covers 5 T cell receptor beta chains from one sample sequenced in a study of beta chain features in type 1 diabetes. All of the isolated RNA was reverse transcribed, so expressed TCRB transcripts were sequenced. Sequencing was performed with immunoSEQ multiplex PCR; in TCRdb, only in-frame clones are kept and a portion is missing. The table has around 300,000 clones, around 15% seen once; the top ten hold approximately 6.7%. The sequencing sample was made of central memory CD4+ T cells from blood. The receptors shown here come from a man under 40 in good health.

This clone came up a few times. The rearrangement links TRBV11-2 to TRBJ1-2; TRBD1 is a possible D gene (6 bases). The CDR3 has 14 amino acids. The V end was cut by 8 bases, the J end by 2 bases, with 15 bases between. Germline lookup yields CDR1 SGHAT and CDR2 FQNNGV. CDR3 coding DNA: TGTGCCAGCTCCCCCACAGGGAGCAACTATGGCTACACCTTC. It translates to CASSPTGSNYGYTF. The full variable domain, rest sourced from reference TRBV11-2 and TRBJ1-2, is EAGVAQSPRYKIIEKRQSVAFWCNPISGHATLYWYQQILGQGPKLLIQFQNNGVVDDSQLPKDRFSAERLKGVDSTLKIQPAKLEDSAVYLCASSPTGSNYGYTFGSGTRLTVV.

This clone was counted only a few times. The V gene is TRBV11-2, the J gene TRBJ2-6, with TRBD1 as a possible D gene (5 bases). This CDR3 is 15 amino acids long. V was cut by 8 bases and J by 0 bases, with 11 bases left in between. Germline V gene lookup returns CDR1 SGHAT and CDR2 FQNNGV. In nucleotides, the CDR3 is TGTGCCAGCCGGGCAGGGTTCTCTGGGGCCAACGTCCTGACTTTC. Translation gives CASRAGFSGANVLTF.

This clone occurred many times. The chain uses TRBV12-2 and TRBJ1-1. TRBV12-2 is recorded as a pseudogene. The CDR3 is made up of 15 amino acids. The CDR3 region is CASRLARPENTEAFF. Here the CDR3 DNA reads TGTGCAAGTCGCTTAGCTCGTCCTGAAAACACTGAAGCTTTCTTT.

This clone has only a few counts. The chain couples TRBV7-9 to TRBJ1-4, with 9 bases fitting TRBD1. The V gene end was trimmed by 5 bases and the J gene end by 8 bases; junction bases not matched to a gene: 12. Germline V gene data show CDR1 as SEHNR and CDR2 as FQNEAQ (reference sequence). CDR3 length: 16 residues. CDR3 sequence: CASSAGQGKRSEKLFF. The CDR3 DNA reads as TGTGCCAGCAGCGCCGGACAGGGGAAGAGGTCGGAAAAACTGTTTTTT.

A few counts support this clone. The gene calls are TRBV7-3 and TRBJ1-1, with TRBD1 as a possible D gene (5 bases). Trimming shortened V by 4 bases and J by 12 bases, and 21 bases separated the two germline ends. CDR3 length: 14 residues. Germline V gene data show CDR1 as SGHTA and CDR2 as FQGTGA. The CDR3 sequence: CASSSRQTFLVPFF. In DNA form, the CDR3 reads TGTGCCAGCAGCTCAAGACAGACCTTTCTGGTTCCTTTCTTT.